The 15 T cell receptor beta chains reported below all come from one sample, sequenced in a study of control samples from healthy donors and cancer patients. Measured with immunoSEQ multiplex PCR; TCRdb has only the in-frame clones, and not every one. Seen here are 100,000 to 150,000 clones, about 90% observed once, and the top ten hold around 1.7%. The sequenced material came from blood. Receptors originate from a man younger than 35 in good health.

The CDR3 DNA follows: TGTGCCAGCAGTTTTGACAGGGTGGACTATGGCTACACCTTC. Its protein product is CASSFDRVDYGYTF. V gene TRBV27 combines with J gene TRBJ1-2; 7 nucleotides line up with TRBD1. Germline V gene lookup returns CDR1 MNHEY and CDR2 SMNVEV (reference sequence). V was pared by 3 bases and J by 3 bases, with 4 bases of the junction left unmatched. This CDR3 comprises 14 residues.

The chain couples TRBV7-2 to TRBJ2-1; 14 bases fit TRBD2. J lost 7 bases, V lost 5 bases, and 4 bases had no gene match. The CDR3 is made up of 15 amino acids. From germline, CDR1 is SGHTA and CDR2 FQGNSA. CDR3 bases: TGTGCCAGCAGCGGACTAGCGGGAGGTGGGAATGAGCAGTTCTTC. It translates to CASSGLAGGGNEQFF.

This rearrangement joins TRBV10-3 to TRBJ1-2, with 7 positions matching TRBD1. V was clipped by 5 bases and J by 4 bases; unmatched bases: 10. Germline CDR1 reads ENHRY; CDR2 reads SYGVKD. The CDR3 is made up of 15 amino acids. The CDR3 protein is CAISTGQDLTYGYTF. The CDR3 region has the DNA TGTGCCATCAGTACTGGACAGGACCTCACCTATGGCTACACCTTC.

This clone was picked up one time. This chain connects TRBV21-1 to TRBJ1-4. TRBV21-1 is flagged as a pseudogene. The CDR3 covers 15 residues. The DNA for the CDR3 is TGTGCCAGCAGCTTAGAAGGACGGATGAATGAAAAACTGTTTTTT. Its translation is CASSLEGRMNEKLFF.

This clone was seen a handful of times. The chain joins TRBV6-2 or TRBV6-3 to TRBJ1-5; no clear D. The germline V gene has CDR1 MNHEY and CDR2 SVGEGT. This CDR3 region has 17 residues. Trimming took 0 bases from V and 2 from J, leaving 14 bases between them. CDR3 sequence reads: CASSYSTTQLRNQPQHF. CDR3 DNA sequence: TGTGCCAGCAGTTACTCGACGACACAACTACGCAATCAGCCCCAGCATTTT.

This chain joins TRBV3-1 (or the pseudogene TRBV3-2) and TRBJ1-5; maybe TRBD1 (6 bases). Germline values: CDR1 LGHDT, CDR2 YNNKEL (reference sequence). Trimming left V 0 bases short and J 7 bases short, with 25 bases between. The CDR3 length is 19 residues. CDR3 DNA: TGTGCCAGCAGCCAAGATCGATTTGGGGGGGGCGAAGAGGGACAGCCCCAGCATTTT. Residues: CASSQDRFGGGEEGQPQHF.

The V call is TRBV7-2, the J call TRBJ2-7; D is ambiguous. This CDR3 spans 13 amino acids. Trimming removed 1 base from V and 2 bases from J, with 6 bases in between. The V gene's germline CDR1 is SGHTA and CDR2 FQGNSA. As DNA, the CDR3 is TGTGCCAGCAGCTTAGACAGAGCCTACGAGCAGTACTTC. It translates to CASSLDRAYEQYF.

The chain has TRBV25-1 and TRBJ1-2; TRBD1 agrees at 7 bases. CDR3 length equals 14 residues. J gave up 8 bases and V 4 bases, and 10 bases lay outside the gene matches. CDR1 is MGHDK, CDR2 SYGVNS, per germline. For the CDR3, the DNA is TGTGCCAGCAGTGGGCTACAGGGGATGGGCGGCTACACCTTC. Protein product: CASSGLQGMGGYTF.

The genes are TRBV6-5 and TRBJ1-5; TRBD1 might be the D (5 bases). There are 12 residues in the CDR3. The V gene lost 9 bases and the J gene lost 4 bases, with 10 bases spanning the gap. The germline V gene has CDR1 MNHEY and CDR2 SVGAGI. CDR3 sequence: CASRRGNQPQHF. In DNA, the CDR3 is TGTGCCAGTAGACGGGGGAATCAGCCCCAGCATTTT.

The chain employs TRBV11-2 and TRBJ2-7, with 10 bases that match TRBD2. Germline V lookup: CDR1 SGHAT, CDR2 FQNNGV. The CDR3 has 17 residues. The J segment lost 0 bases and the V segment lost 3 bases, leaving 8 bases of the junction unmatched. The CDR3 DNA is TGTGCCAGCAGCTTGAGAGGGCTAGCGGGGGCCTCCTACGAGCAGTACTTC. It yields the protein CASSLRGLAGASYEQYF.

For the CDR3, the DNA is TGCGCCAGCAGCTTAGGGCTCTATGGCTACACCTTC. The encoded protein is CASSLGLYGYTF. The V gene is TRBV5-1, the J gene TRBJ1-2; D call uncertain. Germline V gene data show CDR1 as SGHRS and CDR2 as YFSETQ. Between the trimmed V and J ends, which lost 2 bases and 4 bases, there was a span of 6 bases. CDR3 length equals 12 residues. Based on the CDR3 plus reference TRBV5-1 and TRBJ1-2, the full variable domain is KAGVTQTPRYLIKTRGQQVTLSCSPISGHRSVSWYQQTPGQGLQFLFEYFSETQRNKGNFPGRFSGRQFSNSRSEMNVSTLELGDSALYLCASSLGLYGYTFGSGTRLTVV.

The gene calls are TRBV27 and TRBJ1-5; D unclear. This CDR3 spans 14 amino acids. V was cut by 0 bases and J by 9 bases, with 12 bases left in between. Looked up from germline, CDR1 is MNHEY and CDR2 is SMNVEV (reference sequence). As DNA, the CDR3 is TGTGCCAGCAGTTTATCGTCTGTGAGGCGGCCCCAGCATTTT. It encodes CASSLSSVRRPQHF.

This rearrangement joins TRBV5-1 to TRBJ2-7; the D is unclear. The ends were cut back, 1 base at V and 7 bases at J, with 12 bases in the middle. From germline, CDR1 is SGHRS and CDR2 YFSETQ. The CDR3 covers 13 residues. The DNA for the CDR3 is TGCGCCAGCAGCTTGCAGCCCACGGATGAGCAGTACTTC. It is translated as CASSLQPTDEQYF.

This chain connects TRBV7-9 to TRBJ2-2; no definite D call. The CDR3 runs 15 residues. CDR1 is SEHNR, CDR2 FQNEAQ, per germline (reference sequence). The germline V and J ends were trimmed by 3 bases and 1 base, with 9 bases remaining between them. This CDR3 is CASSFVGRNTGELFF. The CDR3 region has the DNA TGTGCCAGCAGCTTCGTAGGGCGGAACACCGGGGAGCTGTTTTTT.

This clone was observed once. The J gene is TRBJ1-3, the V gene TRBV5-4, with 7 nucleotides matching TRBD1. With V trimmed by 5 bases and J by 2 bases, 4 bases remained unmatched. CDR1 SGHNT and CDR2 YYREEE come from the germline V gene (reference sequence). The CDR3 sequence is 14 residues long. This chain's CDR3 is CASRTDRAGNTIYF. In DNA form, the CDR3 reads TGTGCCAGCAGGACTGACAGGGCTGGAAACACCATATATTTT.